This TCR beta chain was captured by sequencing in a study of T-cell memory formation after mild COVID-19. There are many counts of this clonotype. Germline V lookup: CDR1 MDHEN, CDR2 SYDVKM. This CDR3 has 16 amino acids. V was clipped by 6 bases and J by 4 bases, with 22 bases between them. TCRdb re-analysed the 5' RACE reads in MiXCR, keeping a single row per CDR3 protein. This table holds about 350,000 distinct CDR3 sequences, approximately 13% found once. The TCR comes from a man between 18 and 29 years old who had mild COVID-19 (a few samples of this study predate the infection). Cell type and time point are not known. Material: PBMCs or a T cell subset sorted from them (not recorded which). This chain connects TRBV28 to TRBJ2-7, with TRBD2 as a possible D gene (6 bases). CDR3 nucleotides: TGTGCCAGCAGACCTTCCGGGACTTCCCTTACGTACGAGCAGTACGTC. Amino acid sequence: CASRPSGTSLTYEQYV.